This T cell receptor beta chain was found in a study of monozygotic twins with inflammatory bowel disease. About this clonotype itself: Its antigen is still unknown.

Study-wide points: Differing immunosuppressive treatments may have added variability to patient repertoires. With inverse Simpson as the measure, TCRbeta diversity was lower in IBD patients than in healthy co-twins. Healthy twins shared more clonotypes with others than IBD patients, most markedly active ones.

The CDR3 contains 16 residues. CDR1 and CDR2 from the germline V gene are SGHNT and YYREEE (reference sequence). Template switching incorporated UMIs with a 6-nucleotide sample barcode. TCRdb re-called the 5' RACE reads and catalogs CDR3 proteins one per entry, DNA excluded. The data show fewer than 550,000 distinct CDR3 sequences, and the top ten clones hold about 2.6%. The chain recombines TRBV5-4 with TRBJ1-6. The TCR originated in a human donor with ulcerative colitis or Crohn's disease, or a healthy co-twin of an affected twin (not recorded which). Sequencing input: blood. This CDR3 is CASSLGGLSYNSPLHF.